The rows below give T cell receptor beta chains drawn from one sample of a study of PD-L1 blockade in urothelial cancer. TCRdb's table, derived via immunoSEQ multiplex PCR, lists solely in-frame clones and lacks some. The sample consists of tens of thousands of clones, roughly 86% of them appearing once. The sequencing here drew on PBMCs, taken around atezolizumab (anti-PD-L1) treatment. These receptors all come from a man aged 50 to 60 with urothelial cancer. The CDR3 runs from the conserved cysteine through the conserved F or W. A D gene is named only where the DNA matches it firmly. A clone size is listed for some rows: how often the clone was seen (once, few, many), or a class if it is expanded.

TRBJ1-1,14,.,TRBD1,TRBV7-8,CASSKDRVRTEAFF,TGTGCCAGCAGCAAGGACAGGGTCAGGACTGAAGCTTTCTTT
TRBJ2-7,13,.,TRBD1,TRBV7-9,CASSFSSSGTEYF,TGTGCCAGCAGCTTTTCGAGCTCCGGGACAGAGTACTTC
TRBJ2-3,14,once,TRBD2,TRBV28,CASIDGRARDTQYF,TGTGCCAGCATTGACGGGAGGGCCAGGGATACGCAGTATTTT
TRBJ2-1,13,.,TRBD2,TRBV6-5,CASSQGLVDEQFF,TGTGCCAGCAGCCAGGGACTAGTAGATGAGCAGTTCTTC
TRBJ2-2,14,.,.,TRBV30,CAWSVQTNTGELFF,TGTGCCTGGAGTGTGCAGACGAACACCGGGGAGCTGTTTTTT
TRBJ2-5,20,.,.,TRBV21-1,CASSKALSGEGLSTIETQYF,TGTGCCAGCAGCAAAGCGCTTTCGGGTGAAGGACTATCTACCATTGAGACCCAGTACTTC
TRBJ2-7,14,.,TRBD1,TRBV5-6,CASSYWTGVSEQYF,TGTGCCAGCAGCTATTGGACAGGGGTCAGCGAGCAGTACTTC
TRBJ2-7,16,.,.,TRBV11-2,CASSLVGGTTSYEQYF,TGTGCCAGCAGCTTAGTAGGGGGGACTACCTCCTACGAGCAGTACTTC
TRBJ1-5,14,.,.,TRBV6-5,CASRRDNTNQPQHF,TGTGCCAGCAGAAGGGACAACACTAATCAGCCCCAGCATTTT
TRBJ1-2,15,.,.,TRBV28,CASRPTAGLREGYTF,TGTGCCAGCAGACCAACGGCGGGACTTAGAGAGGGCTACACCTTC
TRBJ1-5,13,.,.,TRBV5-4,CASSKEGERPQHF,TGTGCCAGCAGCAAAGAGGGGGAACGGCCCCAGCATTTT
TRBJ2-5,15,.,TRBD2,TRBV2,CASSEVGGLQETQYF,TGTGCCAGCAGTGAAGTGGGAGGGCTCCAAGAGACCCAGTACTTC
TRBJ1-5,13,.,.,TRBV6-5,CASSYRRDQPQHF,TGTGCCAGCAGTTATCGCCGGGATCAGCCCCAGCATTTT
TRBJ2-7,14,.,TRBD1,TRBV28,CASSPRDRAYEQYF,TGTGCCAGCAGTCCCCGGGACAGAGCCTACGAGCAGTACTTC
TRBJ1-3,15,.,.,TRBV18,CASSPGRQAGNTIYF,TGTGCCAGCTCACCAGGCCGACAGGCTGGAAACACCATATATTTT
TRBJ2-5,16,.,TRBD2,TRBV28,CASTLPGLAGLKTQYF,TGTGCCAGCACTCTTCCGGGACTAGCGGGACTAAAGACCCAGTACTTC
TRBJ2-7,15,.,TRBD1,TRBV6-6,CASREPGQGIYEQYF,TGTGCCAGCAGGGAACCGGGACAGGGGATCTACGAGCAGTACTTC
TRBJ1-1,13,.,.,TRBV5-1,CASSLQGTNAAFF,TGCGCCAGCAGCTTACAGGGAACAAATGCAGCTTTCTTT
TRBJ1-4,15,once,TRBD1,TRBV5-1,CASSRGGTANEKLFF,TGCGCCAGCAGCCGCGGAGGGACAGCAAATGAAAAACTGTTTTTT
TRBJ1-4,16,.,.,TRBV10-3,CAISESSPQTGEKLFF,TGTGCCATCAGTGAGTCGAGTCCCCAGACAGGCGAAAAACTGTTTTTT